This T cell receptor (beta chain) was documented in a study of naive and memory T cell subsets. Turning to this clonotype: Its antigen is currently unknown.

Study conclusions and caveats: Clonotypes are single alpha or beta chains, not paired receptors.

V lost 2 bases to trimming and J lost 10 bases; unmatched junction nucleotides: 9. CDR3 length equals 15 residues. The germline V gene encodes CDR1 ENHRY and CDR2 SYGVKD. An equimolar mix of two oligonucleotides served as the beta constant-region primer for TRBC1 and TRBC2. The ligated cDNA underwent four PCR rounds using SP2 and nested alpha and beta constant-region primers. MiXCR, applied by TCRdb to the UMI-ligation and nested PCR reads, yields one record per CDR3 protein. The profile shows about 120,000 distinct CDR3 sequences, approximately 37% of them singletons. The sample taken for sequencing was central memory CD4+ T cells from blood. This sequence originates from a human donor in good health. The rearrangement links TRBV10-3 to TRBJ2-1; 9 bases are shared with TRBD2. The CDR3 region is CAISEAVAGVREQFF. In DNA, the CDR3 is TGTGCCATCAGTGAGGCGGTAGCGGGAGTTCGCGAGCAGTTCTTC.